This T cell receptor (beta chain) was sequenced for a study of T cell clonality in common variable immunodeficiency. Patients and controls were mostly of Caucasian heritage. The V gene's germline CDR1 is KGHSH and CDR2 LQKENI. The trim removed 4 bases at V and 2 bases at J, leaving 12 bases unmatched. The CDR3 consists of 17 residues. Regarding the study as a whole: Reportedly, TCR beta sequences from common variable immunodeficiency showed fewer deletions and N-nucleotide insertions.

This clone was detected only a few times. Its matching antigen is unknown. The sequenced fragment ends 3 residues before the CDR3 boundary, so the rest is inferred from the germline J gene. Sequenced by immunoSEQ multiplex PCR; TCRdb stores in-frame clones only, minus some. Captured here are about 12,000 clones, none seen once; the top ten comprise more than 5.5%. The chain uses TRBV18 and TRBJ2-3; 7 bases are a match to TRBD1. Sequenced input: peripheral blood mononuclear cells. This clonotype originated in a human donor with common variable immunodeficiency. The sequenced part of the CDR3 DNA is TGTGCCAGCTCACTTAGACAGGGATTAAAGTTCACAGATACG. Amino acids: CASSLRQGLKFTDT. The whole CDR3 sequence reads CASSLRQGLKFTDTQYF.